One and the same sample provided the 27 T cell receptor beta chains below, sequenced in a study of shared clonotypes between healthy human individuals. The table came from immunoSEQ multiplex PCR; TCRdb's copy has only in-frame clones and leaves some out. The data hold some 2.1 million clones, with about 95% observed a single time. Naivety among CD8 cells was defined by CD45RO negativity and positive CCR7 selection, thereby excluding terminally differentiated effector memory CD45RA+ cells. Sequencing used naive CD8+ T cells sorted from blood. Source of these receptors: a young man in good health.

This rearrangement joins TRBV27 to TRBJ1-3; D is unresolved. The CDR3 covers 12 residues. Deletions cut 3 bases from V and 7 bases from J, with 7 bases between. CDR1 is MNHEY, CDR2 SMNVEV, per germline (reference sequence). For the CDR3, the DNA is TGTGCCAGCAGTTTTAGTGGGAACACCATATATTTT. This encodes CASSFSGNTIYF.

The chain recombines TRBV7-9 with TRBJ2-7, with 7 positions matching TRBD2. V shed 1 base and J 6 bases; nucleotides not matched to a gene: 12. CDR3 length: 16 residues. Per the germline V gene, CDR1 is SEHNR and CDR2 is FQNEAQ (reference sequence). CDR3 loop: CASSLEERGIGLEQYF. As DNA, the CDR3 is TGTGCCAGCAGCTTAGAGGAGCGGGGTATAGGGCTCGAGCAGTACTTC.

The chain uses TRBV14 and TRBJ2-7, with TRBD2 matching over 13 bases. J was trimmed by 4 bases and V by 4 bases; bases with no gene match: 13. From germline, CDR1 is SGHDN and CDR2 FVKESK. The CDR3 sequence is 18 residues long. The CDR3 here is CASSPWTSGRETGYEQYF. CDR3 bases: TGTGCCAGCAGCCCTTGGACTAGCGGGAGAGAGACAGGGTACGAGCAGTACTTC.

This clone was recorded once. This chain uses TRBV6-6 with TRBJ1-2; D not resolved. Trimming pared 0 bases from V and 3 bases from J, leaving 11 bases between. CDR1 MNHNY and CDR2 SVGAGI come from the germline V gene (reference sequence). This CDR3 region has 15 residues. This CDR3 is CASSYSTGKDYGYTF. The DNA for the CDR3 is TGTGCCAGCAGTTACTCGACGGGAAAAGACTATGGCTACACCTTC.

The V call is TRBV7-9, the J call TRBJ2-7; 13 bases line up with TRBD2. CDR1 is SEHNR and CDR2 is FQNEAQ in the germline V gene (reference sequence). The CDR3 length is 15 residues. V lost 3 bases and J lost 1; bases outside the gene matches: 0. Here the CDR3 reads CASSLTSGRSYEQYF. In DNA form, the CDR3 reads TGTGCCAGCAGCTTGACTAGCGGGAGGTCCTACGAGCAGTACTTC.

For the CDR3, the DNA is TGTGCCAGCAGCTTAGAAATTATGGGGGAGACCCAGTACTTC. Translated: CASSLEIMGETQYF. The rearrangement links TRBV11-2 to TRBJ2-5; no clear D. Germline lookup yields CDR1 SGHAT and CDR2 FQNNGV. Trimming stripped 0 bases from V and 5 bases from J, with 10 bases between. The CDR3 totals 14 residues.

This clone was seen a single time. The chain uses TRBV2 and TRBJ2-7, with D perhaps matching TRBD1 (5 bases). The length of the CDR3 is 14 residues. V gave up 8 bases and J gave up 0 bases, with 14 bases separating them. The germline CDR1 and CDR2 sequences are SNHLY and FYNNEI. CDR3 in amino acids: CASGRTGYSYEQYF. The CDR3 DNA reads as TGTGCCAGCGGAAGAACAGGATACTCCTACGAGCAGTACTTC.

V usage is TRBV2 and J usage is TRBJ1-5, with D maybe TRBD1 (6 bases). The V gene's germline CDR1 is SNHLY and CDR2 FYNNEI. The CDR3 extends over 16 amino acids. V lost 3 bases and J lost 0, with 12 bases in between. DNA of the CDR3: TGTGCCAGCAGTGAGGGACATCGTTATAGCAATCAGCCCCAGCATTTT. It encodes CASSEGHRYSNQPQHF.

This rearrangement joins TRBV28 to TRBJ1-2; 7 bases match TRBD1. This CDR3 is 15 amino acids long. J lost 4 bases, V lost 5 bases, and 10 bases had no gene match. Germline V gene lookup returns CDR1 MDHEN and CDR2 SYDVKM. The CDR3 DNA reads as TGTGCCAGCAGTCCCGGGACAGCTATAAGCTATGGCTACACCTTC. Translating it yields CASSPGTAISYGYTF.

This chain links TRBV6-1 with TRBJ1-5; D is possibly TRBD1 (5 bases). The CDR3 is 15 amino acids. Germline CDR1 is MNHNS and CDR2 is SASEGT. Trimming removed 4 bases at V and 5 bases at J, with 15 bases between. The CDR3 protein is CASSGGTESDQPQHF. CDR3 nucleotides: TGTGCCAGCAGTGGTGGGACGGAAAGCGATCAGCCCCAGCATTTT.

Details on this clone: The same CDR3 also results from other DNA sequences found in this sample. V and J are TRBV10-3 and TRBJ1-1; D unresolved. Deletions cut 0 bases from V and 5 bases from J, with 4 bases between. Germline CDR1 ENHRY, CDR2 SYGVKD. CDR3 size: 12 residues. This CDR3 reads CAISESGTEAFF. The CDR3 DNA follows: TGTGCCATCAGTGAGTCCGGGACTGAAGCTTTCTTT.

The V call is TRBV11-2, the J call TRBJ2-5; D call uncertain. V shed 6 bases and J shed 4 bases, with 12 bases lying between them. This CDR3 spans 13 amino acids. Germline CDR1 is SGHAT and CDR2 is FQNNGV. This chain's CDR3 is CASSQIPGETQYF. The CDR3 bases are TGTGCCAGCAGTCAAATACCCGGAGAGACCCAGTACTTC.

The chain has TRBV6-6 and TRBJ1-1; D might be TRBD1 (6 bases). Trimming cost V 4 bases and J 8 bases, with 17 bases left between them. This CDR3 contains 14 residues. Germline-derived CDR1 and CDR2 are MNHNY and SVGAGI (reference sequence). The CDR3 loop reads CASSLSRGGGEAFF. The CDR3 region has the DNA TGTGCCAGCAGTTTGAGTCGGGGAGGGGGGGAAGCTTTCTTT.

Regarding this clone: Other DNA sequences in this specimen translate into the identical CDR3. The chain uses TRBV2 and TRBJ1-1; TRBD1 aligns across 8 bases. This CDR3 contains 14 residues. Per the germline V gene, CDR1 is SNHLY and CDR2 is FYNNEI. The ends lost 2 bases at V and 3 bases at J; junction bases unmatched: 2. The CDR3 is CASSEQGAYTEAFF. CDR3 sequence (DNA): TGTGCCAGCAGTGAACAGGGGGCGTACACTGAAGCTTTCTTT.

This clone was observed a single time. The chain links TRBV6-6 to TRBJ2-3, with 9 bases fitting TRBD2. From germline, CDR1 is MNHNY and CDR2 SVGAGI (reference sequence). This CDR3 comprises 16 residues. V shed 7 bases and J 2 bases; nucleotides not matched to a gene: 10. The CDR3 is CASNNGAGGYTDTQYF. In DNA, the CDR3 is TGTGCCAGCAACAACGGTGCGGGGGGGTACACAGATACGCAGTATTTT.

This sequence joins TRBV28 and TRBJ2-7; no firm D call. Trimming shortened V by 3 bases and J by 4 bases, and 7 bases separated the two germline ends. Germline assignment: CDR1 MDHEN and CDR2 SYDVKM. The CDR3 sequence is 12 residues long. CDR3 sequence reads: CASSFPAYEQYF. In DNA form, the CDR3 reads TGTGCCAGCAGTTTCCCGGCATACGAGCAGTACTTC.

The chain links TRBV4-1 to TRBJ2-2, with D unresolved. This CDR3 is 16 amino acids long. Trimming stripped 1 base from V and 5 bases from J, with 14 bases between. Germline loops: CDR1 MGHRA, CDR2 YSYEKL. CDR3 sequence: CASSQGVGIRTGELFF. Here the CDR3 DNA reads TGCGCCAGCAGCCAAGGGGTGGGGATCCGAACCGGGGAGCTGTTTTTT.

The chain recombines TRBV6-5 with TRBJ1-4; D is possibly TRBD1 (5 bases). Germline CDR1 MNHEY, CDR2 SVGAGI. This CDR3 spans 16 amino acids. Trimming pared 2 bases from V and 7 bases from J, leaving 17 bases between. The CDR3 loop reads CASSYLGDGRSEKLFF. The CDR3 bases are TGTGCCAGCAGTTACCTGGGGGACGGGAGGAGTGAAAAACTGTTTTTT.

The genes are TRBV6-5 and TRBJ2-7, with 7 bases identical to TRBD2. The CDR3 runs 13 residues. The germline gives CDR1 MNHEY, CDR2 SVGAGI. Trimming removed 5 bases from V and 3 bases from J; junction bases left unmatched: 4. As DNA, the CDR3 is TGTGCCAGCAGTGACGGGACTAACTACGAGCAGTACTTC. Translated: CASSDGTNYEQYF.

The CDR3 DNA reads TGCGCCAGCAGCCGACAAGGGGGCTACAATGAGCAGTTCTTC. Translation: CASSRQGGYNEQFF. The J gene is TRBJ2-1, the V gene TRBV4-1, with D tentatively TRBD1 (6 bases). This CDR3 has 14 amino acids. Germline CDR1 reads MGHRA; CDR2 reads YSYEKL. Trimming pared 4 bases from V and 3 bases from J, leaving 10 bases between.

V gene TRBV25-1 combines with J gene TRBJ2-1, with 8 positions matching TRBD2. The junction had 4 bases not matched to a gene; V was cut back by 2 bases and J by 4 bases. The germline CDR1 and CDR2 sequences are MGHDK and SYGVNS. The CDR3 extends over 15 amino acids. In nucleotides, the CDR3 is TGTGCCAGCAGTGAAACGACTAGCGTTTACAATGAGCAGTTCTTC. It is translated as CASSETTSVYNEQFF.

As for this clone: The sample has other DNA sequences that encode this CDR3 too. This chain uses TRBV27 with TRBJ2-6; D unclear. V lost 2 bases and J lost 0, with 5 bases in between. In germline, CDR1 is MNHEY, CDR2 SMNVEV (reference sequence). The CDR3 has 15 residues. The CDR3 loop reads CASSLPSSGANVLTF. In DNA form, the CDR3 reads TGTGCCAGCAGTTTACCGAGCTCTGGGGCCAACGTCCTGACTTTC.

In regard to this clone: The same CDR3 is also encoded by other DNA sequences in this sample. DNA for the CDR3: TGTGCCAGTAGTATACTTCCGTATAGCAATCAGCCCCAGCATTTT. It is translated as CASSILPYSNQPQHF. This chain joins TRBV19 and TRBJ1-5; D not resolved. With 2 bases removed from V and 0 bases from J, the gap between germline ends came to 8 bases. CDR3 length: 15 amino acids. The germline V gene encodes CDR1 LNHDA and CDR2 SQIVND (reference sequence).

This chain links TRBV27 with TRBJ2-7; D unclear. Trimming cost V 5 bases and J 0 bases, with 8 bases left between them. The CDR3 loop spans 13 amino acids. Germline CDR1 MNHEY, CDR2 SMNVEV (reference sequence). The CDR3 loop is CASSPMSSYEQYF. The CDR3 bases are TGTGCCAGCAGTCCCATGAGCTCCTACGAGCAGTACTTC.

In regard to this clone: Other DNA sequences of this sample code for an identical CDR3. DNA of the CDR3: TGTGCCAGCAGTTTAGTGGCAGGGAGCTCCTACGAGCAGTACTTC. Its protein is CASSLVAGSSYEQYF. The V call is TRBV28, the J call TRBJ2-7; D may match TRBD1 or TRBD2 (5 bases each). V dropped 2 bases and J dropped 0 bases, with 11 bases sitting between them. The germline gives CDR1 MDHEN, CDR2 SYDVKM. This CDR3 spans 15 amino acids.

The chain combines TRBV5-4 with TRBJ2-2; tentative D call: TRBD1 (6 bases). The V and J ends lost 5 bases and 6 bases respectively, with 17 bases between them. The CDR3 is made up of 15 amino acids. Germline V gene lookup returns CDR1 SGHNT and CDR2 YYREEE (reference sequence). CDR3 region: CASSSSTGIPGELFF. The CDR3 nucleotides are TGTGCCAGCAGTTCTTCCACAGGGATACCCGGGGAGCTGTTTTTT.

The rearrangement joins TRBV11-2 to TRBJ2-5; D is possibly TRBD1 (5 bases). This CDR3 spans 14 amino acids. Per the germline V gene, CDR1 is SGHAT and CDR2 is FQNNGV. V lost 2 bases and J lost 2, with 9 bases in between. CDR3 sequence reads: CASSLLQGQETQYF. The CDR3, as DNA: TGTGCCAGCAGCTTACTGCAGGGACAAGAGACCCAGTACTTC.